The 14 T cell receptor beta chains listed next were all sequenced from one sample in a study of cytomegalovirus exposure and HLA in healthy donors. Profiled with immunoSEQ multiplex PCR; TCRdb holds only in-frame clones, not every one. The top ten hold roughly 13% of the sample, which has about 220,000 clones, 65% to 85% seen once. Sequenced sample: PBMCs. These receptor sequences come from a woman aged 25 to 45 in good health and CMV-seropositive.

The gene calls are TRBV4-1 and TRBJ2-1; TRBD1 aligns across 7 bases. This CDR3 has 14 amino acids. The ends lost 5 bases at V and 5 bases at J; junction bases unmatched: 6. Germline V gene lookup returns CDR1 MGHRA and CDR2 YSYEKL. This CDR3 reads CASSNDGTDNEQFF. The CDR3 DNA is TGCGCCAGCAGCAACGACGGGACAGACAATGAGCAGTTCTTC.

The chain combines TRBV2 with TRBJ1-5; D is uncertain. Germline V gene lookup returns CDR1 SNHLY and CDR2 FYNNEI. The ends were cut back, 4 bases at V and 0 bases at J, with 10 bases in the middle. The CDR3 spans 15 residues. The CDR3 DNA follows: TGTGCCAGCAGTGTTGGGTTTTATAGCAATCAGCCCCAGCATTTT. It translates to CASSVGFYSNQPQHF.

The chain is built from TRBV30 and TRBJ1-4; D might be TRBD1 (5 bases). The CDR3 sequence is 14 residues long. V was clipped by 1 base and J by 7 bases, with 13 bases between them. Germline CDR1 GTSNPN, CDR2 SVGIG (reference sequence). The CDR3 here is CAWSDGTIFEKLFF. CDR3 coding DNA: TGTGCCTGGAGTGACGGGACGATTTTTGAAAAACTGTTTTTT.

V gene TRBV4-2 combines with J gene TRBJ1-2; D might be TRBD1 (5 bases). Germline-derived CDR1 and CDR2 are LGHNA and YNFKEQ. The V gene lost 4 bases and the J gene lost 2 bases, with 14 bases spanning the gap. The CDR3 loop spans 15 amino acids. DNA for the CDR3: TGTGCCAGCAGCCCGGAAGTTGGGGCCAACTATGGCTACACCTTC. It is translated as CASSPEVGANYGYTF.

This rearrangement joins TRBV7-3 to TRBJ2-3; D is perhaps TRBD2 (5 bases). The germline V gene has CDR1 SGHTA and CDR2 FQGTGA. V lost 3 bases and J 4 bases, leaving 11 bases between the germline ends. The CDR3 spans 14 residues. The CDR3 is CASSFGGDADTQYF. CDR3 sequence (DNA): TGTGCCAGCAGCTTCGGAGGTGACGCAGATACGCAGTATTTT.

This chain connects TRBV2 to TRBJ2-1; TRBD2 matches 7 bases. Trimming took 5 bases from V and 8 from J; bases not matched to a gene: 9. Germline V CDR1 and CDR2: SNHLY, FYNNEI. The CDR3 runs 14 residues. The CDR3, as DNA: TGTGCCAGCAGTTTGGGGACTATTGGCGATGAGCAGTTCTTC. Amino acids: CASSLGTIGDEQFF.

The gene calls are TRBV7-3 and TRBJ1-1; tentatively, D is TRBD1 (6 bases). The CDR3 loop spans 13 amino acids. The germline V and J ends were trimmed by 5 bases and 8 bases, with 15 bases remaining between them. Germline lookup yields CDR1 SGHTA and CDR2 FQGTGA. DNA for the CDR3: TGTGCCAGCAGCCCTGGACGGGGGGCGGAAGCTTTCTTT. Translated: CASSPGRGAEAFF.

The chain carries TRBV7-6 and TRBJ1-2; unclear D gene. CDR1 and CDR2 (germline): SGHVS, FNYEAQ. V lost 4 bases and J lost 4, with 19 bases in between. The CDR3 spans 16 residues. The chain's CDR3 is CASSSNRGLIGYGYTF. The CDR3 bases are TGTGCCAGCAGCTCAAACCGGGGATTGATCGGCTATGGCTACACCTTC.

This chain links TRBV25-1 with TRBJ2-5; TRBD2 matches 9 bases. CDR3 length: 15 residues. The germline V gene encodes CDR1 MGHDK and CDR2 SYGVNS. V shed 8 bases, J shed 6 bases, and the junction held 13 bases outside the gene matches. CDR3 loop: CASSGWREGSQTQYF. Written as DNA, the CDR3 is TGTGCCAGCTCGGGGTGGCGGGAGGGCTCGCAGACCCAGTACTTC.

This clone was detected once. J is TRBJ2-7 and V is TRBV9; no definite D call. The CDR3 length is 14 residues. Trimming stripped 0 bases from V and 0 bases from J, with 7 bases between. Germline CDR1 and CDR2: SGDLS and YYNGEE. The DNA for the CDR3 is TGTGCCAGCAGCGTAGGAGTGACCTCCTACGAGCAGTACTTC. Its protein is CASSVGVTSYEQYF. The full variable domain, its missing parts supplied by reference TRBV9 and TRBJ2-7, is DSGVTQTPKHLITATGQRVTLRCSPRSGDLSVYWYQQSLDQGLQFLIQYYNGEERAKGNILERFSAQQFPDLHSELNLSSLELGDSALYFCASSVGVTSYEQYFGPGTRLTVT.

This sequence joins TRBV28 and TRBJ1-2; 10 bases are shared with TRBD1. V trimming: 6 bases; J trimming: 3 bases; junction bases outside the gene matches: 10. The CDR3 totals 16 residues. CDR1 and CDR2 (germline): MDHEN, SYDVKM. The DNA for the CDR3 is TGTGCCAGCAGCCCTGGGGCCGGGACAGGGGACTATGGCTACACCTTC. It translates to CASSPGAGTGDYGYTF.

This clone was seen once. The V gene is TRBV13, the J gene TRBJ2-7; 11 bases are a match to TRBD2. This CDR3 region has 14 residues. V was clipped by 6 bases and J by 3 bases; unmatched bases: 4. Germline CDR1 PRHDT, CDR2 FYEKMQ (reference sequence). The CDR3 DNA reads TGTGCCAGCAGATCCGGGACTAGCGGCTACGAGCAGTACTTC. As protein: CASRSGTSGYEQYF. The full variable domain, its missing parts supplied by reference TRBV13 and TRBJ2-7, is AAGVIQSPRHLIKEKRETATLKCYPIPRHDTVYWYQQGPGQDPQFLISFYEKMQSDKGSIPDRFSAQQFSDYHSELNMSSLELGDSALYFCASRSGTSGYEQYFGPGTRLTVT.

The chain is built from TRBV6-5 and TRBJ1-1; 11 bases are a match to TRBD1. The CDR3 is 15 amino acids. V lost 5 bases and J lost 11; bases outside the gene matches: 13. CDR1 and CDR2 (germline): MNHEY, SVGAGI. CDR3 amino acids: CASSTSYRDRGWAFF. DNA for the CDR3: TGTGCCAGCAGTACGAGCTACCGGGACAGGGGGTGGGCTTTCTTT.

CDR3 in DNA: TGTGCCAGCAGCATACCCGGGAGAGTCTACGAGCAGTACTTC. This gives the protein CASSIPGRVYEQYF. This chain connects TRBV7-2 to TRBJ2-7; possibly TRBD2 for D (6 bases). Trimming pared 5 bases from V and 3 bases from J, leaving 14 bases between. Germline CDR1 is SGHTA and CDR2 is FQGNSA. The CDR3 contains 14 residues.